This T cell receptor (beta chain) was profiled in a study of metastatic and nonmetastatic thyroid tumors. Germline V gene sequence: CDR1 SGHDN, CDR2 FVKESK. This CDR3 is 14 amino acids long. Trimming removed 4 bases from V and 1 base from J; junction bases left unmatched: 1. Whole-study findings and limits: Across blood and tumor, TCR beta diversity in malignant thyroid tumors was reportedly significantly higher than in benign nodules.

Original methodology: Variation in CDR3 across clinicopathological groups served as the basis for constructing a distant-metastasis classifier in papillary thyroid cancer. TCRdb re-called the PCR reads with MiXCR. TCRdb's processing, not the authors', yielded these V and J calls. This sample yields some 20,000 clones, of which nearly 25% are seen a single time; 5% to 7.5% belongs to the top ten. The sample holds many counts of this clone. The target antigen is unknown. No patient had received any treatment before thyroid surgery. V usage is TRBV14 and J usage is TRBJ2-4, with 7 nucleotides matching TRBD1. The sequencing input was tumor tissue. This receptor was taken from a female donor with papillary thyroid cancer or a benign thyroid nodule (not recorded which). Some clones in this sample may be carry-over from other donors' samples. The CDR3 spells CASSLQGAKNIQYF. CDR3 nucleotides: TGTGCCAGCAGCCTACAGGGGGCCAAAAACATTCAGTACTTC.